What follows is one TCR beta chain and its context. Its target is not known. This specimen comes from a study of Ad26.COV2.S vaccination and SARS-CoV-2 variants. Study-wide background: Donor had been placed in the Ad26.COV2.S arm of the COV1001 trial. Study-wide results and limits: Responses of T cells in total may have been underestimated by the TCR breadth and depth analyses.

V was clipped by 5 bases and J by 3 bases; unmatched bases: 9. Germline values: CDR1 SGHAT, CDR2 FQDESV (reference sequence). This CDR3 has 15 amino acids. TCRdb keeps only in-frame clones here, not all; method: immunoSEQ multiplex PCR. The table lists over 450,000 clones, roughly nine tenths of them singletons. Treatment reported: roughly 18 received Ad26.COV2.S at low or high dose, single or two shots; five or six received placebo; per-sample allocation not given. At day 63 after the first vaccine or placebo injection, samples were drawn. It was Wuhan-strain SARS-CoV-2 spike that the Ad26 vaccine vector expressed.

Sequencing was performed on peripheral blood, taken in a trial of Ad26.COV2.S vaccine versus placebo. This TCR came from a person between 18 and 65 years old who received the Ad26.COV2.S COVID-19 vaccine or a placebo. The chain is built from TRBV11-1 and TRBJ1-1, with 7 bases fitting TRBD1. This chain's CDR3 is CASSTPTGMDTEAFF. The CDR3, as DNA: TGTGCCAGCAGCACGCCGACAGGGATGGACACTGAAGCTTTCTTT.